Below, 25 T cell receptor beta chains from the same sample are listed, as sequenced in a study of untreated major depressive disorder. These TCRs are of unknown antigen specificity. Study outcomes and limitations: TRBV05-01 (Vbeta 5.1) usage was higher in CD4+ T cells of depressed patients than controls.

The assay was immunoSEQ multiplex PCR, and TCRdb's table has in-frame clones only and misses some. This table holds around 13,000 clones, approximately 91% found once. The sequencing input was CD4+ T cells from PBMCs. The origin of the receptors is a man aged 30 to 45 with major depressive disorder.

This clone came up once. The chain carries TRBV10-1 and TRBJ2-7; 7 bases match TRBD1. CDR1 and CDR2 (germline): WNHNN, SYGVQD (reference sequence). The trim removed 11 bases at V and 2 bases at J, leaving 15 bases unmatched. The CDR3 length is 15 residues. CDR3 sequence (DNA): TGCGCCGCAAGAAGTTTGGACAGGACCCCCTACGAGCAGTACTTC. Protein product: CAARSLDRTPYEQYF.

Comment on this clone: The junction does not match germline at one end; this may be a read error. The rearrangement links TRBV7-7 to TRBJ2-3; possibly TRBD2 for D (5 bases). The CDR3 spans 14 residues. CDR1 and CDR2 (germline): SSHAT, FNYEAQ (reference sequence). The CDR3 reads CASSLRENTDTQYF. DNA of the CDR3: TGTGCTAGCAGCTTACGGGAAAACACAGATACGCAGTATTTT.

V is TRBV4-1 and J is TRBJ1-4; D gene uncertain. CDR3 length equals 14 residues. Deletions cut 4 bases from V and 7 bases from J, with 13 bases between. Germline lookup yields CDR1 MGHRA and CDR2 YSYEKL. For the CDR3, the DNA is TGCGCCAGCAGCCGACTGGGATCCGGTGAAAAACTGTTTTTT. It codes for CASSRLGSGEKLFF.

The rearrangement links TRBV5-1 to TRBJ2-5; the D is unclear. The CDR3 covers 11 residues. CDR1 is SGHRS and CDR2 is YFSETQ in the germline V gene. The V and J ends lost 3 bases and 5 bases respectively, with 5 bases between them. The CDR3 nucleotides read TGCGCCAGCAGCTCTATGGAGACCCAGTACTTC. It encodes CASSSMETQYF. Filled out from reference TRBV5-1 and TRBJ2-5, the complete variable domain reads KAGVTQTPRYLIKTRGQQVTLSCSPISGHRSVSWYQQTPGQGLQFLFEYFSETQRNKGNFPGRFSGRQFSNSRSEMNVSTLELGDSALYLCASSSMETQYFGPGTRLLVL.

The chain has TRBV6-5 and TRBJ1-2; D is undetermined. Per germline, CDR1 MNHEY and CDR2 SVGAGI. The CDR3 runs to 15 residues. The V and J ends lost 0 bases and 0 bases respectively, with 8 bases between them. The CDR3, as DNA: TGTGCCAGCAGTTACTCGTACACAACTAACTATGGCTACACCTTC. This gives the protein CASSYSYTTNYGYTF.

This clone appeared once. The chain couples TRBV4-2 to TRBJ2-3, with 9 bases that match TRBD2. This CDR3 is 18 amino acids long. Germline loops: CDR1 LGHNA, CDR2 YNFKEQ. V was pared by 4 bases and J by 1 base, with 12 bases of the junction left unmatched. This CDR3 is CASSPQLGGGGGTDTQYF. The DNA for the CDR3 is TGTGCCAGCAGCCCCCAGCTCGGCGGGGGGGGAGGCACAGATACGCAGTATTTT.

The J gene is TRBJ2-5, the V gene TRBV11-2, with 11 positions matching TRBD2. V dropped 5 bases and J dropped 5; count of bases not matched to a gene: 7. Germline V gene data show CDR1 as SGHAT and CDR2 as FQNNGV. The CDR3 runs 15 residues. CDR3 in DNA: TGTGCCAGCAGCAGTAGCGGGGGGGCGTGGGAGACCCAGTACTTC. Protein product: CASSSSGGAWETQYF. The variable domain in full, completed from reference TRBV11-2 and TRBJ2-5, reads EAGVAQSPRYKIIEKRQSVAFWCNPISGHATLYWYQQILGQGPKLLIQFQNNGVVDDSQLPKDRFSAERLKGVDSTLKIQPAKLEDSAVYLCASSSSGGAWETQYFGPGTRLLVL.

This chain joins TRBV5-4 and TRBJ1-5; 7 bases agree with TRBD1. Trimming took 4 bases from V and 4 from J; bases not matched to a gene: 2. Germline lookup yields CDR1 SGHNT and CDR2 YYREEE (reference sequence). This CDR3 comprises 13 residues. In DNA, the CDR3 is TGTGCCAGCAGCGTGGACAGGAATCAGCCCCAGCATTTT. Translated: CASSVDRNQPQHF.

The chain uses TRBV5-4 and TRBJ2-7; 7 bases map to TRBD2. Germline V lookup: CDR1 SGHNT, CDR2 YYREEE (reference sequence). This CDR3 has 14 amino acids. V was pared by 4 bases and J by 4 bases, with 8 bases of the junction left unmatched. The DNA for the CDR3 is TGTGCCAGCAGCCCGACGGCCGGGGGGTACGAGCAGTACTTC. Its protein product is CASSPTAGGYEQYF.

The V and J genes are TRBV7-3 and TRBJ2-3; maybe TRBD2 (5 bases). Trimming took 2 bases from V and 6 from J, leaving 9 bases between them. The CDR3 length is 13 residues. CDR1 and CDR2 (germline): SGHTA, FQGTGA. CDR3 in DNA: TGTGCCAGCAGCTTAGACCCGGGGGATACGCAGTATTTT. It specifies CASSLDPGDTQYF. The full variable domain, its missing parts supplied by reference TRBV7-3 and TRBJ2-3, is GAGVSQTPSNKVTEKGKYVELRCDPISGHTALYWYRQSLGQGPEFLIYFQGTGAADDSGLPNDRFFAVRPEGSVSTLKIQRTERGDSAVYLCASSLDPGDTQYFGPGTRLTVL.

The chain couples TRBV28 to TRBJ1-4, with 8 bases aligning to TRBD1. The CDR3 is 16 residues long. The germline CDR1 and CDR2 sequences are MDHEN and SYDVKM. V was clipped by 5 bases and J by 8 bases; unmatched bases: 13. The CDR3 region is CASSRGRSTGDEKLFF. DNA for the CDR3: TGTGCCAGCAGTCGAGGACGGTCGACAGGGGACGAAAAACTGTTTTTT.

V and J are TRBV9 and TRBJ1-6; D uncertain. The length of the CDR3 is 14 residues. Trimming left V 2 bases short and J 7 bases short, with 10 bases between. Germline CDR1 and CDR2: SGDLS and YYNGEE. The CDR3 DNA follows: TGTGCCAGCAGCGTCAATTCGGGGAATTCACCCCTCCACTTT. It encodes CASSVNSGNSPLHF.

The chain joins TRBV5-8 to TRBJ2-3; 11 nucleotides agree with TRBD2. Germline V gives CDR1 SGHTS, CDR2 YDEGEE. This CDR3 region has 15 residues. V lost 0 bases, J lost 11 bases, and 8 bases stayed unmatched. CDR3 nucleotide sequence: TGTGCCAGCAGCTTGGGTAGACTAGCGGGGACATTGCAGTATTTT. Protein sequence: CASSLGRLAGTLQYF.

The CDR3 DNA reads TGTGCCAGCAGTTACTTCCGCGTCGGGAGTGAAGCTTTCTTT. Its protein is CASSYFRVGSEAFF. V is TRBV6-6 and J is TRBJ1-1; no reliable D call. Germline V gene data show CDR1 as MNHNY and CDR2 as SVGAGI (reference sequence). V lost 1 base and J 7 bases, leaving 13 bases between the germline ends. This CDR3 contains 14 residues.

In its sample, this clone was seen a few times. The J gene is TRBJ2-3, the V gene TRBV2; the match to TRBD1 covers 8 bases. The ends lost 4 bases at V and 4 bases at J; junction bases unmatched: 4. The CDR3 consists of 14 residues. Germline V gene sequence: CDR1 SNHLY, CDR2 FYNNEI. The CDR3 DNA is TGTGCCAGCAGTGGACAGGGGAGGCCAGATACGCAGTATTTT. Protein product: CASSGQGRPDTQYF.

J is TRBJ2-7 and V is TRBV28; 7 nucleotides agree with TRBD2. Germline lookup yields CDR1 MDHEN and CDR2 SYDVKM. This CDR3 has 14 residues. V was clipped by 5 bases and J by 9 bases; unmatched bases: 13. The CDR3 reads CASSGGGTERRQYF. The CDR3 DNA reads TGTGCCAGCAGTGGGGGGGGTACTGAGAGGAGGCAGTACTTC. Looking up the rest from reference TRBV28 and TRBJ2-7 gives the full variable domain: DVKVTQSSRYLVKRTGEKVFLECVQDMDHENMFWYRQDPGLGLRLIYFSYDVKMKEKGDIPEGYSVSREKKERFSLILESASTNQTSMYLCASSGGGTERRQYFGPGTRLTVT.

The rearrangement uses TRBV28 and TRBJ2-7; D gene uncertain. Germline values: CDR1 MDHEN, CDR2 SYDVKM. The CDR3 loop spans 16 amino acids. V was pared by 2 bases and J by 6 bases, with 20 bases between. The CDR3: CASSLGVGSSSLEQYF. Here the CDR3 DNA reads TGTGCCAGCAGTTTAGGGGTGGGGTCCTCTTCCCTCGAGCAGTACTTC.

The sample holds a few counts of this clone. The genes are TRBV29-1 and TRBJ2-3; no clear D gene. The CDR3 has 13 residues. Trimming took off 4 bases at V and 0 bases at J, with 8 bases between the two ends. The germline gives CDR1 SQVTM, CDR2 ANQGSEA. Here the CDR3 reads CSVVRVSTDTQYF. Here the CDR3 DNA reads TGCAGCGTTGTAAGGGTTAGCACAGATACGCAGTATTTT.

CDR3 in amino acids: CATRDSGNTIYF. CDR3 in DNA: TGTGCCACCAGGGACTCTGGAAACACCATATATTTT. The gene calls are TRBV19 and TRBJ1-3, with D tentatively TRBD1 (5 bases). Germline CDR1 is LNHDA and CDR2 is SQIVND (reference sequence). Between the trimmed V and J ends, which lost 10 bases and 0 bases, there was a span of 7 bases. The CDR3 is 12 residues long.

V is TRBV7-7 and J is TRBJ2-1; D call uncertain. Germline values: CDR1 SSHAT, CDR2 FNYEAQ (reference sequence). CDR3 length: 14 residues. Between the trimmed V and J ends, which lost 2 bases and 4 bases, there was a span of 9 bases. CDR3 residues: CASSLSLRYNEQFF. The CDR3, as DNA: TGTGCCAGCAGCTTATCCTTACGATACAATGAGCAGTTCTTC. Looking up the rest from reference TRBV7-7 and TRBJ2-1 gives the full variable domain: GAGVSQSPRYKVTKRGQDVTLRCDPISSHATLYWYQQALGQGPEFLTYFNYEAQPDKSGLPSDRFSAERPEGSISTLTIQRTEQRDSAMYRCASSLSLRYNEQFFGPGTRLTVL.

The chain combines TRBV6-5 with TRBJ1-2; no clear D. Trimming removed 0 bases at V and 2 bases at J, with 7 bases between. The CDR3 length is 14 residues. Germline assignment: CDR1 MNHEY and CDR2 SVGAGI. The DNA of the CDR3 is TGTGCCAGCAGTTACTCGGCCGGGAACTATGGCTACACCTTC. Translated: CASSYSAGNYGYTF.

The CDR3 here is CASSPLQSSHYNSPLHF. The DNA for the CDR3 is TGCGCCAGCAGCCCACTACAGAGCAGTCACTATAATTCACCCCTCCACTTT. The chain combines TRBV4-1 with TRBJ1-6; D is unresolved. Trimming took off 4 bases at V and 3 bases at J, with 16 bases between the two ends. This CDR3 region has 17 residues. Germline CDR1 and CDR2: MGHRA and YSYEKL.

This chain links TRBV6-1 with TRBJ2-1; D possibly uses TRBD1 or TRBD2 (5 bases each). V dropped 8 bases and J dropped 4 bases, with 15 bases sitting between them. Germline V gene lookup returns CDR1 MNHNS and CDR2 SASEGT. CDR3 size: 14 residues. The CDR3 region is CASEGPRQYNEQFF. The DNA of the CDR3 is TGTGCCAGCGAGGGGCCCCGACAGTACAATGAGCAGTTCTTC.

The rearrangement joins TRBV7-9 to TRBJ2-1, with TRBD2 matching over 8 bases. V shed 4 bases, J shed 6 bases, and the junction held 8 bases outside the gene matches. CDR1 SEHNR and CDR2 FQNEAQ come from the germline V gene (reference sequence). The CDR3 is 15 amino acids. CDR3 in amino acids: CASSSTSGGPNEQFF. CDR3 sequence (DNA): TGTGCCAGCAGCTCGACCAGCGGGGGCCCCAATGAGCAGTTCTTC.

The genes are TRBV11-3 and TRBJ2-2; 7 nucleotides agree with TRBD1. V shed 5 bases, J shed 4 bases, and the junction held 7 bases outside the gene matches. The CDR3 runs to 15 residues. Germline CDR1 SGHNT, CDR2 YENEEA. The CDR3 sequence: CASSQRTGPTGELFF. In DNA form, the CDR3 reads TGTGCCAGCAGCCAGCGGACAGGCCCCACCGGGGAGCTGTTTTTT.